A single sample gave rise to the 24 T cell receptor beta chains below, sequenced in a study of T cell repertoires in cytomegalovirus infection. TCRdb reanalysed the reads using MiXCR and keeps one entry per CDR3 protein. The sample lists 250,000 or so distinct CDR3 sequences, over 15% occurring once. Sample: CD8+ T cells from PBMCs. All receptors derive from a human donor in good health (CMV status not recorded). Some clones in this sample may be carry-over from other donors' samples.

This clonotype has a handful of counts. The CDR3 DNA sequence: TGTGCCAGCAGTTTCGGGACACCCTACAATGAGCAGTTCTTC. It codes for CASSFGTPYNEQFF. The rearrangement uses TRBV27 and TRBJ2-1; possible D gene TRBD1, 6 bases. The germline V and J ends were trimmed by 3 bases and 2 bases, with 8 bases remaining between them. The CDR3 runs to 14 residues. Per germline, CDR1 MNHEY and CDR2 SMNVEV (reference sequence).

The chain recombines TRBV2 with TRBJ2-3; no firm D call. The CDR3 loop spans 15 amino acids. Germline loops: CDR1 SNHLY, CDR2 FYNNEI. V was pared by 6 bases and J by 4 bases, with 17 bases between. CDR3 protein: CASSLIPGPADTQYF. The CDR3 DNA sequence: TGTGCCAGCAGCCTCATACCGGGCCCCGCAGATACGCAGTATTTT. Full variable domain (outside the CDR3, taken from reference TRBV2 and TRBJ2-3): EPEVTQTPSHQVTQMGQEVILRCVPISNHLYFYWYRQILGQKVEFLVSFYNNEISEKSEIFDDQFSVERPDGSNFTLKIRSTKLEDSAMYFCASSLIPGPADTQYFGPGTRLTVL.

J is TRBJ1-1 and V is TRBV12-3 or TRBV12-4, with D tentatively TRBD1 (5 bases). CDR3 length: 11 amino acids. V was cut by 7 bases and J by 11 bases, with 14 bases left in between. The CDR3 DNA reads as TGTGCCAGCATGGACGGGCGGGGGGCTTTCTTT. Translation gives CASMDGRGAFF.

This clonotype was counted a few times. This rearrangement joins TRBV24-1 to TRBJ1-2; the D gene is possibly TRBD1 (5 bases). Trimming stripped 4 bases from V and 2 bases from J, with 10 bases between. CDR1 is KGHDR, CDR2 SFDVKD, per germline. CDR3 length: 14 residues. The CDR3 coding sequence is TGTGCCACCAGTGACGGGGGTGTAAACTATGGCTACACCTTC. It is translated as CATSDGGVNYGYTF.

This clonotype was seen a few times. The chain combines TRBV4-3 with TRBJ2-1; D assignment may be TRBD1 or TRBD2 (5 bases each). Germline CDR1 and CDR2: LGHNA and YSLEER. There are 16 residues in the CDR3. V lost 0 bases to trimming and J lost 8 bases, with 17 bases between them. CDR3 amino acids: CASSQETRGERDEQFF. The CDR3 DNA sequence: TGCGCCAGCAGCCAAGAGACACGAGGGGAAAGGGATGAGCAGTTCTTC.

V usage is TRBV6-6 and J usage is TRBJ2-7; 7 bases line up with TRBD2. V lost 10 bases to trimming and J lost 3 bases; unmatched junction nucleotides: 15. There are 15 residues in the CDR3. Looked up from germline, CDR1 is MNHNY and CDR2 is SVGAGI (reference sequence). The CDR3 loop is CAISRLGGSIYEQYF. The DNA for the CDR3 is TGTGCCATCTCCCGACTCGGCGGGAGCATCTACGAGCAGTACTTC.

V and J are TRBV19 and TRBJ1-5; 8 bases agree with TRBD1. CDR1 and CDR2 (germline): LNHDA, SQIVND (reference sequence). The CDR3 length is 17 residues. The trim removed 1 base at V and 6 bases at J, leaving 11 bases unmatched. The CDR3 DNA follows: TGTGCCAGTAGTATAGGGACAGGGTATCCCCATTTTCAGCCCCAGCATTTT. Protein: CASSIGTGYPHFQPQHF.

In its sample, this clonotype was seen many times. This chain connects TRBV12-3 or TRBV12-4 to TRBJ1-2; no definite D call. The CDR3 length is 14 residues. V lost 1 base and J 2 bases, leaving 8 bases between the germline ends. CDR3 nucleotide sequence: TGTGCCAGCAGTTTAGTATCAGGAAACTATGGCTACACCTTC. Protein product: CASSLVSGNYGYTF.

There are many counts of this clonotype. The rearrangement uses TRBV19 and TRBJ2-2, with D unresolved. The V end was cut by 5 bases, the J end by 1 base, with 5 bases between. The CDR3 sequence is 13 residues long. Germline V lookup: CDR1 LNHDA, CDR2 SQIVND (reference sequence). CDR3 amino acids: CASSFLNTGELFF. The CDR3 bases are TGTGCCAGTAGTTTTCTGAACACCGGGGAGCTGTTTTTT.

Note on this clonotype: Just one base apart from a much larger clone, this may be a read error. The V and J genes are TRBV7-2 and TRBJ1-6; maybe TRBD1 (5 bases). Trimming removed 2 bases at V and 2 bases at J, with 13 bases between. From germline, CDR1 is SGHTA and CDR2 FQGNSA. This CDR3 comprises 17 residues. The CDR3 protein is CASSLMGVPPYNSPLHF. In DNA, the CDR3 is TGTGCCAGCAGCTTAATGGGGGTCCCACCCTATAATTCACCCCTCCACTTT.

This chain links TRBV11-2 with TRBJ2-7; 8 nucleotides match TRBD2. Germline-derived CDR1 and CDR2 are SGHAT and FQNNGV. CDR3 length: 13 amino acids. V dropped 3 bases and J dropped 5; count of bases not matched to a gene: 3. The chain's CDR3 is CASSFGGADEQYF. The CDR3 nucleotides are TGTGCCAGCAGCTTCGGGGGGGCGGACGAGCAGTACTTC.

This clonotype was detected a few times. The chain recombines TRBV19 with TRBJ2-7, with D possibly being TRBD1 (6 bases). From germline, CDR1 is LNHDA and CDR2 SQIVND (reference sequence). This CDR3 comprises 14 residues. V lost 1 base to trimming and J lost 1 base, with 8 bases between them. In nucleotides, the CDR3 is TGTGCCAGTAGTATAGGCAGGGGTTCCTACGAGCAGTACTTC. Amino acid sequence: CASSIGRGSYEQYF.

This clonotype was observed at least ten times. This rearrangement joins TRBV28 to TRBJ2-7; 8 positions match TRBD2. The CDR3 totals 14 residues. Germline lookup yields CDR1 MDHEN and CDR2 SYDVKM. The V gene end was trimmed by 10 bases and the J gene end by 4 bases; junction bases not matched to a gene: 12. CDR3 sequence (DNA): TGTGCCACCTTCGGGAGGGTCCACATATACGAGCAGTACTTC. The encoded protein is CATFGRVHIYEQYF.

This clonotype was recorded many times. The J gene is TRBJ1-5, the V gene TRBV7-2; no clear D. CDR3 length equals 12 residues. CDR1 SGHTA and CDR2 FQGNSA come from the germline V gene. Trimming shortened V by 5 bases and J by 6 bases, and 8 bases separated the two germline ends. CDR3 nucleotide sequence: TGTGCCAGCAGCCCCGCGGGTCAGCCCCAGCATTTT. This gives the protein CASSPAGQPQHF.

J is TRBJ1-2 and V is TRBV28; 7 bases are a match to TRBD1. Germline CDR1 MDHEN, CDR2 SYDVKM. The CDR3 loop spans 17 amino acids. V was pared by 1 base and J by 3 bases, with 11 bases of the junction left unmatched. CDR3 DNA: TGTGCCAGCAGTTTATCCCTACACGACAGGGCGGACTATGGCTACACCTTC. It yields the protein CASSLSLHDRADYGYTF.

This clonotype has a count of ten or more. The chain recombines TRBV6-2 or TRBV6-3 with TRBJ2-7; D is possibly TRBD1 or TRBD2 (5 bases each). V was clipped by 2 bases and J by 5 bases, with 7 bases between them. Germline values: CDR1 MNHEY, CDR2 SVGEGT. The CDR3 covers 12 residues. Here the CDR3 reads CASSYRGDEQYF. CDR3 coding DNA: TGTGCCAGCAGTTACAGGGGAGACGAGCAGTACTTC.

V and J are TRBV20-1 and TRBJ1-2, with D maybe TRBD1 (6 bases). There are 16 residues in the CDR3. Germline V gene lookup returns CDR1 DFQATT and CDR2 SNEGSKA (reference sequence). V lost 0 bases to trimming and J lost 0 bases, with 14 bases between them. The CDR3: CSARDLAGEANYGYTF. The CDR3 coding sequence is TGCAGTGCTAGAGATCTGGCAGGGGAAGCTAACTATGGCTACACCTTC.

This clonotype was seen at least ten times. This chain connects TRBV7-9 to TRBJ1-5; D gene uncertain. Germline assignment: CDR1 SEHNR and CDR2 FQNEAQ (reference sequence). The CDR3 length is 13 residues. Trimming stripped 2 bases from V and 3 bases from J, with 5 bases between. CDR3 sequence reads: CASSLRNNQPQHF. The CDR3 DNA is TGTGCCAGCAGCTTAAGGAACAATCAGCCCCAGCATTTT.

The V gene is TRBV28, the J gene TRBJ2-1; TRBD1 is a possible D gene (6 bases). Germline V lookup: CDR1 MDHEN, CDR2 SYDVKM. The CDR3 has 16 amino acids. With 5 bases removed from V and 5 bases from J, the gap between germline ends came to 19 bases. In nucleotides, the CDR3 is TGTGCCAGCAGTCCACGACCGGGACACGCCGACAATGAGCAGTTCTTC. Encoded protein: CASSPRPGHADNEQFF.

The sample holds many counts of this clonotype. V usage is TRBV7-3 and J usage is TRBJ2-2, with no clear D. V gave up 6 bases and J gave up 1 base, with 9 bases separating them. The CDR3 runs 14 residues. Germline V lookup: CDR1 SGHTA, CDR2 FQGTGA. The DNA for the CDR3 is TGTGCCAGCAGTTGGGGAATGAACACCGGGGAGCTGTTTTTT. As protein: CASSWGMNTGELFF.

On this clonotype itself: Possible read error: a much larger clone is one base away. The chain is built from TRBV6-8 and TRBJ2-3; D gene unclear. V was trimmed by 2 bases and J by 1 base, leaving 4 bases between them. The CDR3 contains 13 residues. Germline V CDR1 and CDR2: MNHGY, SAAAGT. CDR3 sequence: CASSYGGTDTQYF. DNA of the CDR3: TGTGCCAGCAGTTACGGGGGCACAGATACGCAGTATTTT.

This clonotype was recorded at least ten times. J is TRBJ2-1 and V is TRBV28; D is uncertain. CDR1 is MDHEN, CDR2 SYDVKM, per germline. This CDR3 contains 13 residues. V lost 2 bases to trimming and J lost 6 bases, with 8 bases between them. CDR3 DNA sequence: TGTGCCAGCAGTTTACAGGCACCCAATGAGCAGTTCTTC. Protein sequence: CASSLQAPNEQFF. The full variable domain, rest sourced from reference TRBV28 and TRBJ2-1, is DVKVTQSSRYLVKRTGEKVFLECVQDMDHENMFWYRQDPGLGLRLIYFSYDVKMKEKGDIPEGYSVSREKKERFSLILESASTNQTSMYLCASSLQAPNEQFFGPGTRLTVL.

Only a few counts were recorded for this clonotype. This sequence joins TRBV11-2 and TRBJ2-3, with 7 positions matching TRBD2. J gave up 6 bases and V 5 bases, and 11 bases lay outside the gene matches. The germline V gene has CDR1 SGHAT and CDR2 FQNNGV. The CDR3 is 15 residues long. The DNA for the CDR3 is TGTGCCAGCAGCCCTCGACCTATACTAGCGGATACGCAGTATTTT. This gives the protein CASSPRPILADTQYF. Complete variable domain (other parts from reference TRBV11-2 and TRBJ2-3): EAGVAQSPRYKIIEKRQSVAFWCNPISGHATLYWYQQILGQGPKLLIQFQNNGVVDDSQLPKDRFSAERLKGVDSTLKIQPAKLEDSAVYLCASSPRPILADTQYFGPGTRLTVL.

This clonotype was seen repeatedly, ten times or more. The rearrangement joins TRBV6-2 or TRBV6-3 to TRBJ2-7, with TRBD2 matching over 7 bases. Looked up from germline, CDR1 is MNHEY and CDR2 is SVGEGT. This CDR3 is built from 13 residues. The J segment lost 3 bases and the V segment lost 6 bases, leaving 5 bases of the junction unmatched. CDR3 bases: TGTGCCAGCAGACCATGGGAGGGCTACGAGCAGTACTTC. This codes for CASRPWEGYEQYF.